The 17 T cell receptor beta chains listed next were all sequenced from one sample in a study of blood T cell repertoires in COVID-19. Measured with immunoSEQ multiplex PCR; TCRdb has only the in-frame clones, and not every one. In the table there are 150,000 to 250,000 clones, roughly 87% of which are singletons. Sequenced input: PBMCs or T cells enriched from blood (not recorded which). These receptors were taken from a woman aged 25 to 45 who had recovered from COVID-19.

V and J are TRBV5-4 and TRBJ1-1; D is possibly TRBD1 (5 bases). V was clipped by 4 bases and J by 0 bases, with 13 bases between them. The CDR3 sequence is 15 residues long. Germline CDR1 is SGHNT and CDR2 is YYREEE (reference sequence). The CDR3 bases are TGTGCCAGCAGCCCCCGACAGTTAATGAACACTGAAGCTTTCTTT. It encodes CASSPRQLMNTEAFF. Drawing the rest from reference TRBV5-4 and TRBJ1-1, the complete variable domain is ETGVTQSPTHLIKTRGQQVTLRCSSQSGHNTVSWYQQALGQGPQFIFQYYREEENGRGNFPPRFSGLQFPNYSSELNVNALELDDSALYLCASSPRQLMNTEAFFGQGTRLTVV.

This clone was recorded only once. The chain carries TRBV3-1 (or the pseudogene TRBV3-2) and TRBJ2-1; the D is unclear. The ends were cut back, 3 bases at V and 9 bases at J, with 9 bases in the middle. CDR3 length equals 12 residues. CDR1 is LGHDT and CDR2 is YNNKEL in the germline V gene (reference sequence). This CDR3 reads CASSHLGLEQFF. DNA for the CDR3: TGTGCCAGCAGCCACCTCGGTCTTGAGCAGTTCTTC.

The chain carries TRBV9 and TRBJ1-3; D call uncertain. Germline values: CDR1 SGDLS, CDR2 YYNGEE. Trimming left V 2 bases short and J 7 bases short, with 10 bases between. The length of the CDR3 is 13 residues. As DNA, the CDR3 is TGTGCCAGCAGCGTTCCGGGTGGGAACACCATATATTTT. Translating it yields CASSVPGGNTIYF. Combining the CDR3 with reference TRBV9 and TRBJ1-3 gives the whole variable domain DSGVTQTPKHLITATGQRVTLRCSPRSGDLSVYWYQQSLDQGLQFLIQYYNGEERAKGNILERFSAQQFPDLHSELNLSSLELGDSALYFCASSVPGGNTIYFGEGSWLTVV.

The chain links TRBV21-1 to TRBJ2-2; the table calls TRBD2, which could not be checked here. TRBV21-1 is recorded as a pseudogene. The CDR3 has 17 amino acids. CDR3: CASSKERAGRPTGELFF. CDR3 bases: TGTGCCAGCAGCAAAGAGCGGGCGGGGCGTCCCACCGGGGAGCTGTTTTTT.

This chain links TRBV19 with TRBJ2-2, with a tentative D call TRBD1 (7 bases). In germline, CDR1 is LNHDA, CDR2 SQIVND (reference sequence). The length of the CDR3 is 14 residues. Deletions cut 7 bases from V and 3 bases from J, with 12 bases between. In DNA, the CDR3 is TGTGCCAGTAACGGCAGGGGGGACACCGGGGAGCTGTTTTTT. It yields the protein CASNGRGDTGELFF.

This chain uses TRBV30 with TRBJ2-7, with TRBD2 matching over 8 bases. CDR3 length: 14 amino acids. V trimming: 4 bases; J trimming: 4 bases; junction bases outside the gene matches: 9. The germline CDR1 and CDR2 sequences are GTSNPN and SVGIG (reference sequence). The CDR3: CAWMYGRGIYEQYF. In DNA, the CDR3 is TGTGCCTGGATGTACGGGAGGGGCATTTACGAGCAGTACTTC.

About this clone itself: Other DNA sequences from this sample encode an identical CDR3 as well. For the CDR3, the DNA is TGTGCCAGCAGCCCGGGACAGAGCTCCTACGAGCAGTACTTC. This sequence encodes CASSPGQSSYEQYF. The chain is built from TRBV5-6 and TRBJ2-7, with 7 bases matching TRBD1. Germline CDR1 is SGHDT and CDR2 is YYEEEE. J gave up 0 bases and V 4 bases, and 4 bases lay outside the gene matches. The CDR3 is made up of 14 amino acids.

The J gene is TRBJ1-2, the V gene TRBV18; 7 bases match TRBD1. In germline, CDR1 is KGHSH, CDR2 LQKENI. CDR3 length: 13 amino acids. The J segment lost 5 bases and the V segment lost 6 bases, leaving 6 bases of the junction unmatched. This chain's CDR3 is CASSPGTEYGYTF. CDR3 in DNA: TGTGCCAGCTCTCCCGGGACAGAATATGGCTACACCTTC.

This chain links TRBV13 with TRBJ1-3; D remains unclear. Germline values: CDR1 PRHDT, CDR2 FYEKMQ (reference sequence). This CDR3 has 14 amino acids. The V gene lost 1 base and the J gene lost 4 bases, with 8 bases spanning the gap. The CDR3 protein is CASSLDRFGNTIYF. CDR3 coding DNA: TGTGCCAGCAGCTTAGACCGGTTCGGAAACACCATATATTTT.

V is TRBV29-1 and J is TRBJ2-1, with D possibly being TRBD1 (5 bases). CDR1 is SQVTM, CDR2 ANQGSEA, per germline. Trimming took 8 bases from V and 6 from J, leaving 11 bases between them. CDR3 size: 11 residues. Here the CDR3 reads CSIRAVNEQFF. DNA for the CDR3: TGCAGCATCAGGGCGGTCAATGAGCAGTTCTTC.

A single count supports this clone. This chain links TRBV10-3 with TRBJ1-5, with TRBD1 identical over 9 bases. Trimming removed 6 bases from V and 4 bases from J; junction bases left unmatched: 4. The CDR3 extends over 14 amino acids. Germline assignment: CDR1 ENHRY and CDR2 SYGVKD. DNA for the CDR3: TGTGCCATCAGGTCGGACAGGGGAAATCAGCCCCAGCATTTT. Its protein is CAIRSDRGNQPQHF.

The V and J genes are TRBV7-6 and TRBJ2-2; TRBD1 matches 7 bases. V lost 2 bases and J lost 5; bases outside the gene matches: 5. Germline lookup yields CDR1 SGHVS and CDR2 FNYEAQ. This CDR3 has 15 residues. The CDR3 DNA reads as TGTGCCAGCAGCTTAATCCAGGGGGTTACCGGGGAGCTGTTTTTT. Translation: CASSLIQGVTGELFF.

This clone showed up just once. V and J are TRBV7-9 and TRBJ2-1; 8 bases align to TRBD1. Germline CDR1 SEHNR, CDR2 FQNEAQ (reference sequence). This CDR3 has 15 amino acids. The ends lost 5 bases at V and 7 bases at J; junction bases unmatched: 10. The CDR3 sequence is CASSQGQGRVNEQFF. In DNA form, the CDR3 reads TGTGCCAGCAGCCAAGGACAGGGAAGGGTGAATGAGCAGTTCTTC. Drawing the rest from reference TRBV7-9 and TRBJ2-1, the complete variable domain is DTGVSQNPRHKITKRGQNVTFRCDPISEHNRLYWYRQTLGQGPEFLTYFQNEAQLEKSRLLSDRFSAERPKGSFSTLEIQRTEQGDSAMYLCASSQGQGRVNEQFFGPGTRLTVL.

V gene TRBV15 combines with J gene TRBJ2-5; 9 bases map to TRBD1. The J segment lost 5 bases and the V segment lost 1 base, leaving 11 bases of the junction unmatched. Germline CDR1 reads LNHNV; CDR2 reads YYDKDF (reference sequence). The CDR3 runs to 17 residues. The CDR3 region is CATSRVAPGQGRETQYF. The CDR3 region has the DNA TGTGCCACCAGCAGAGTGGCCCCGGGACAGGGTCGCGAGACCCAGTACTTC.

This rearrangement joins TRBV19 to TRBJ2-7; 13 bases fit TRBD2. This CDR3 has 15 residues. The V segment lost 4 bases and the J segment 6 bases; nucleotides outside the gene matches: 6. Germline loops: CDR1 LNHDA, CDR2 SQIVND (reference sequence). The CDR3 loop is CASSTTSGGAREQYF. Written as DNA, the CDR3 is TGTGCCAGTAGTACAACTAGCGGGGGGGCCCGCGAGCAGTACTTC.

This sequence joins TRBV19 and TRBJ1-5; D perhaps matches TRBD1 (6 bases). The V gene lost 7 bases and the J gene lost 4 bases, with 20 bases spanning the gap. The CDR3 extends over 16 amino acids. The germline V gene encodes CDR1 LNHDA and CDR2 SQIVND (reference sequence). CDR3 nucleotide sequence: TGTGCCAGTACCGACAGGTCTCAGGGTCTAAATCAGCCCCAGCATTTT. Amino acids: CASTDRSQGLNQPQHF.

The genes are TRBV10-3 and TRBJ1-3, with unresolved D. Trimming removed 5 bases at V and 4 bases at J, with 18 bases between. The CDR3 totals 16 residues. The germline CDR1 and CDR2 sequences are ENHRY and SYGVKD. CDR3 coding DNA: TGTGCCATCAGTAACAACCCCCGGGGAGTAGGAAACACCATATATTTT. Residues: CAISNNPRGVGNTIYF.